Listed below are T cell receptor beta chains from one sample, sequenced in a study of monozygotic twins with inflammatory bowel disease. Reprocessing the 5' RACE reads, TCRdb reports a single entry for every CDR3 protein and omits DNA. The sample table sets out about 350,000 distinct CDR3 sequences. The sequenced sample consisted of blood. The receptors originated from a human donor with ulcerative colitis or Crohn's disease, or a healthy co-twin of an affected twin (not recorded which). CDR3s include the opening cysteine and the closing phenylalanine or tryptophan.

v_call,j_call,cdr3_aa
TRBV7-2,TRBJ2-5,CASSSQGLVEETQYF
TRBV5-1,TRBJ2-7,CASSLALGQIYEQYF
TRBV7-2,TRBJ1-5,CASRPPGGSNQPQHF
TRBV11-3,TRBJ1-1,CASSLTGGATEAFF
TRBV19,TRBJ2-1,CASSISFRLAGDNEQFF
TRBV5-4,TRBJ1-1,CASSPSGGGTEAFF
TRBV5-5,TRBJ1-2,CASSAQNSYGYTF
TRBV7-2,TRBJ1-2,CASSSRGQENYGYTF
TRBV5-4,TRBJ2-5,CASSSRTGRETQYF
TRBV18,TRBJ2-1,CASSPQGDEQFF
TRBV3-1,TRBJ2-2,CASSQGHQGPGELFF
TRBV11-2,TRBJ1-1,CASSSTALATEAFF
TRBV7-3,TRBJ2-7,CASSYGDYYEQYF
TRBV3-1,TRBJ2-2,CASSQSSNTGELFF
TRBV28,TRBJ2-7,CASRLGQQRDEQYF
TRBV7-3,TRBJ2-1,CASSSGSAGEQFF
TRBV19,TRBJ2-1,CASSPRIFSYNEQFF
TRBV6-2/TRBV6-3,TRBJ2-7,CASSYPWAGGQRSYEQYF
TRBV13,TRBJ2-1,CASSLARVYNEQFF
TRBV5-1,TRBJ1-5,CASSAGGNQPQHF
TRBV28,TRBJ1-2,CASSLLQGWNYGYTF
TRBV5-1,TRBJ2-2,CASSLESRGGTGELFF
TRBV7-9,TRBJ2-4,CASSPSPGTGVVQYF
TRBV9,TRBJ2-5,CASSGTSTGETQYF
TRBV5-6,TRBJ2-1,CASSLAGSGTLAYYNEQFF
TRBV27,TRBJ2-2,CASSLGLGELFF
TRBV20-1,TRBJ1-2,CSARVARVISGYTF
TRBV6-5,TRBJ2-1,CASSLRGNEQFF
TRBV7-2,TRBJ1-2,CASSLVGGASGYGYTF
TRBV20-1,TRBJ2-2,CSARDRDAATFTGELFF
TRBV7-9,TRBJ1-4,CASSQSLGPREEKLFF
TRBV10-3,TRBJ1-1,CAISDRGAFEAFF
TRBV30,TRBJ1-5,CAWSAVSNQPQHF
TRBV28,TRBJ2-5,CASSPQGTTQYF
TRBV4-1,TRBJ2-7,CASSQGPGQGIEQYF
TRBV28,TRBJ1-6,CASSPTGQPLHF
TRBV29-1,TRBJ2-7,CSVEDEKGPYEQYF
TRBV5-1,TRBJ2-4,CASSLASEGFRYF
TRBV5-1,TRBJ1-1,CASSGTTGRRFF
TRBV7-9,TRBJ1-3,CASSPRMGPENTIYF
TRBV6-2/TRBV6-3,TRBJ2-7,CASSTLLTSGSYEQYF
TRBV6-2/TRBV6-3,TRBJ1-2,CASTLTGLGYTF
TRBV11-2,TRBJ1-6,CASSLLVIGGSYNSPLHF
TRBV18,TRBJ1-2,CASSPDSPGLGWGYTF
TRBV5-5,TRBJ1-2,CASSSGAESYGYTF
TRBV12-3/TRBV12-4,TRBJ2-1,CASSFLGRGYNEQFF
TRBV27,TRBJ2-5,CASRRDRDQETQYF
TRBV5-1,TRBJ2-2,CASSLGDRSGGELFF
TRBV4-2,TRBJ2-7,CASSPSTSGNPEQYF
TRBV6-5,TRBJ2-5,CASTQDSQETQYF